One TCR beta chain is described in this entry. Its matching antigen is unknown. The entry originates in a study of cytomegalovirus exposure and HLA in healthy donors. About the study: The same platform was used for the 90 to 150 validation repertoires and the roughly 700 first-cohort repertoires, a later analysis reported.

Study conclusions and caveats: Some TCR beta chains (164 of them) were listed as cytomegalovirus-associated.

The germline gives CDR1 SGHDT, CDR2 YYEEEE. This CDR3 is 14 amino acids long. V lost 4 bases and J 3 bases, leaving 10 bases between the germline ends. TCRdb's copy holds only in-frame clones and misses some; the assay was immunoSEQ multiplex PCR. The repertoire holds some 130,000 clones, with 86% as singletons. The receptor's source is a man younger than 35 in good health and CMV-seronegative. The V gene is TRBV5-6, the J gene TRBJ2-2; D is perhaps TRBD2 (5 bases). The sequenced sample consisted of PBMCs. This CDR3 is CASSPRGYTGELFF. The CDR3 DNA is TGTGCCAGCAGCCCTCGGGGATACACCGGGGAGCTGTTTTTT.